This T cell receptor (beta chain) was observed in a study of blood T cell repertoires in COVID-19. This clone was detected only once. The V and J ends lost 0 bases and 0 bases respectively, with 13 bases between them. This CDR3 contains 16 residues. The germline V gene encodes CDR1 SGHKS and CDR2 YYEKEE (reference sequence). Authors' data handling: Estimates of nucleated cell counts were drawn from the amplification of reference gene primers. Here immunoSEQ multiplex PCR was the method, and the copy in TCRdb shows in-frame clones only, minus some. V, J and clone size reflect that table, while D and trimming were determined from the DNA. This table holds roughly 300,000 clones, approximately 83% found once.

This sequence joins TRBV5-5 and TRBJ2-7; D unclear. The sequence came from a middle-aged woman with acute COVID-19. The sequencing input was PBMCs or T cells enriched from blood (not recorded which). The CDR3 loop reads CASSLAGSPNSYEQYF. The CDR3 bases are TGTGCCAGCAGCTTGGCCGGGTCACCTAACTCCTACGAGCAGTACTTC.